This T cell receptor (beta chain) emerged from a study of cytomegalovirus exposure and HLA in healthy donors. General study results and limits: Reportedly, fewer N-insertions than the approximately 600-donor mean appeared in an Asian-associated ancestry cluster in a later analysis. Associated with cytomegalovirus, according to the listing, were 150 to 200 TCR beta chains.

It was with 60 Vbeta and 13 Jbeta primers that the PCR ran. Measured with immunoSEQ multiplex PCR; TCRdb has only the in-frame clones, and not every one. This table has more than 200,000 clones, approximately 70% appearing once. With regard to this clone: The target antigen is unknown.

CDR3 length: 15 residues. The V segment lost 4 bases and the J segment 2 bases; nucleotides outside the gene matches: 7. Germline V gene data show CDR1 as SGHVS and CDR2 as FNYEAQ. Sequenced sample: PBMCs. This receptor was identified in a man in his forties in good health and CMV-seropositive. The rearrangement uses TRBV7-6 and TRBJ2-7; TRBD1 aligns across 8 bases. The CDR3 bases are TGTGCCAGCAGCTCCATTGGGACAGGAACCTACGAGCAGTACTTC. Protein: CASSSIGTGTYEQYF.